This T cell receptor (beta chain) was identified in a study of control samples from healthy donors and cancer patients. Profiling relied on immunoSEQ multiplex PCR, and the TCRdb table lists in-frame clones only, not all of them. Of about 96,000 clones in the sample, more than 80% were seen once. This clone has only one observation. With V trimmed by 4 bases and J by 5 bases, 8 bases remained unmatched. Germline V CDR1 and CDR2: PRHDT, FYEKMQ (reference sequence). This CDR3 has 16 amino acids. The clonotype comes from a man aged 18-30 years in good health. The chain links TRBV13 to TRBJ2-5, with 12 positions matching TRBD1. The sample was blood. The CDR3 region has the DNA TGTGCCAGCAGCTCCAGGGACAGGGGGCTTAGTGAGACCCAGTACTTC. It is translated as CASSSRDRGLSETQYF.